This entry lists 17 T cell receptor beta chains sequenced from one sample in a study of CD8 T cells in Susac syndrome. Reverse transcription of roughly 0.5 to 1 ug RNA was carried out with random hexamers. MiXCR, run by TCRdb on the immunoSEQ multiplex PCR reads, gives a single entry per CDR3 protein. The repertoire holds 45,000 to 55,000 distinct CDR3 sequences, with 93% as singletons. The sample consisted of CD8+ T cells from PBMCs. These receptors came from a human donor in good health.

The V gene is TRBV7-9, the J gene TRBJ2-7; D gene uncertain. CDR1 is SEHNR, CDR2 FQNEAQ, per germline (reference sequence). Trimming removed 1 base from V and 3 bases from J, with 7 bases in between. The CDR3 extends over 13 amino acids. The CDR3 sequence: CASSLGANYEQYF. Here the CDR3 DNA reads TGTGCCAGCAGCTTAGGGGCAAACTACGAGCAGTACTTC.

This clonotype has a single count. The chain recombines TRBV7-9 with TRBJ1-5; tentative D call: TRBD1 (5 bases). Germline-derived CDR1 and CDR2 are SEHNR and FQNEAQ (reference sequence). The CDR3 runs 16 residues. Trimming removed 2 bases at V and 5 bases at J, with 16 bases between. The CDR3 sequence is CASSLLREGIDQPQHF. The CDR3 DNA reads as TGTGCCAGCAGCTTACTCAGGGAAGGAATTGATCAGCCCCAGCATTTT.

The chain uses TRBV20-1 and TRBJ1-1, with 10 bases that match TRBD1. The CDR3 contains 14 residues. Germline CDR1 and CDR2: DFQATT and SNEGSKA (reference sequence). Unmatched junction bases numbered 3, after V lost 1 base and J lost 4 bases. CDR3 DNA: TGCAGTGCTAGAGCGGGACAGGGGTTCACTGAAGCTTTCTTT. It codes for CSARAGQGFTEAFF.

The genes are TRBV29-1 and TRBJ2-7, with unresolved D. Per the germline V gene, CDR1 is SQVTM and CDR2 is ANQGSEA. The germline V and J ends were trimmed by 3 bases and 3 bases, with 6 bases remaining between them. The CDR3 is 11 amino acids. CDR3 loop: CSVEISYEQYF. The CDR3 DNA is TGCAGCGTTGAGATTAGCTACGAGCAGTACTTC.

The V call is TRBV18, the J call TRBJ1-2; TRBD1 aligns across 7 bases. Unmatched junction bases numbered 5, after V lost 3 bases and J lost 4 bases. Germline V gene sequence: CDR1 KGHSH, CDR2 LQKENI. The CDR3 runs to 14 residues. CDR3 loop: CASSPPGQTYGYTF. CDR3 nucleotides: TGTGCCAGCTCACCGCCGGGACAGACCTATGGCTACACCTTC.

V gene TRBV28 combines with J gene TRBJ2-3; 7 positions agree with TRBD1. The V gene's germline CDR1 is MDHEN and CDR2 SYDVKM. With 2 bases clipped from V and 4 bases from J, the junction kept 9 bases outside the gene matches. The CDR3 contains 16 residues. The CDR3 bases are TGTGCCAGCAGTTTAAGGCCCCGTACAGGGGCAGATACGCAGTATTTT. This codes for CASSLRPRTGADTQYF.

The V call is TRBV13, the J call TRBJ2-3; tentatively, D is TRBD2 (6 bases). Germline values: CDR1 PRHDT, CDR2 FYEKMQ (reference sequence). V dropped 4 bases and J dropped 2 bases, with 19 bases sitting between them. The CDR3 is 17 amino acids. This CDR3 reads CASSSPGTPKVTDTQYF. Written as DNA, the CDR3 is TGTGCCAGCAGCTCACCCGGGACTCCAAAAGTCACAGATACGCAGTATTTT. Full variable domain (rest looked up from reference TRBV13 and TRBJ2-3): AAGVIQSPRHLIKEKRETATLKCYPIPRHDTVYWYQQGPGQDPQFLISFYEKMQSDKGSIPDRFSAQQFSDYHSELNMSSLELGDSALYFCASSSPGTPKVTDTQYFGPGTRLTVL.

The chain has TRBV19 and TRBJ2-7; 10 nucleotides agree with TRBD2. CDR1 and CDR2 from the germline V gene are LNHDA and SQIVND (reference sequence). This CDR3 contains 14 residues. V shed 4 bases and J 5 bases; nucleotides not matched to a gene: 5. In DNA form, the CDR3 reads TGTGCCAGTAGTAAAGGCGGACTAGCGGACGAGCAGTACTTC. Protein product: CASSKGGLADEQYF. Combining the CDR3 with reference TRBV19 and TRBJ2-7 gives the whole variable domain DGGITQSPKYLFRKEGQNVTLSCEQNLNHDAMYWYRQDPGQGLRLIYYSQIVNDFQKGDIAEGYSVSREKKESFPLTVTSAQKNPTAFYLCASSKGGLADEQYFGPGTRLTVT.

This chain links TRBV5-4 with TRBJ2-1; possible D gene TRBD2, 6 bases. The CDR3 length is 14 residues. With 7 bases removed from V and 7 bases from J, the gap between germline ends came to 18 bases. Germline V CDR1 and CDR2: SGHNT, YYREEE (reference sequence). CDR3 region: CASLTSRGGNEQFF. The CDR3 nucleotides read TGTGCCAGCCTAACTAGCAGAGGTGGGAATGAGCAGTTCTTC.

J is TRBJ2-5 and V is TRBV6-2 or TRBV6-3; D ambiguous. CDR1 is MNHEY and CDR2 is SVGEGT in the germline V gene. The V and J ends lost 4 bases and 3 bases respectively, with 6 bases between them. The CDR3 is 12 residues long. The CDR3 loop reads CASSSPEETQYF. As DNA, the CDR3 is TGTGCCAGCAGTTCCCCCGAAGAGACCCAGTACTTC.

The CDR3 coding sequence is TGCGCCAGCAGCCAAAACACTGAAGCTTTCTTT. Its translation: CASSQNTEAFF. V and J are TRBV5-1 and TRBJ1-1; D not certain. Germline CDR1 is SGHRS and CDR2 is YFSETQ. V gave up 4 bases and J gave up 2 bases, with 3 bases separating them. CDR3 length equals 11 residues.

This chain connects TRBV20-1 to TRBJ1-2; no clear D gene. Trimming left V 5 bases short and J 4 bases short, with 5 bases between. Germline V CDR1 and CDR2: DFQATT, SNEGSKA (reference sequence). The CDR3 is 10 residues long. In nucleotides, the CDR3 is TGCAGTGCTCTTATCTATGGCTACACCTTC. Translating gives CSALIYGYTF.

J is TRBJ2-7 and V is TRBV28; 9 bases fit TRBD2. This CDR3 has 11 residues. Losses at the gene ends were 7 bases for V and 7 bases for J; bases not matched to a gene: 2. The V gene's germline CDR1 is MDHEN and CDR2 SYDVKM. The CDR3 protein is CASKTSGEQYF. CDR3 in DNA: TGTGCCAGCAAGACTAGCGGAGAGCAGTACTTC.

V gene TRBV13 combines with J gene TRBJ2-5; TRBD2 agrees at 13 bases. The V and J ends lost 5 bases and 1 base, in that order; junction bases with no gene match: 4. The germline CDR1 and CDR2 sequences are PRHDT and FYEKMQ (reference sequence). CDR3 length equals 16 residues. The CDR3 protein is CASSPRTSGSQETQYF. In DNA, the CDR3 is TGTGCCAGCAGCCCGCGGACTAGCGGGAGCCAAGAGACCCAGTACTTC.

This clonotype was counted a single time. The chain carries TRBV20-1 and TRBJ2-7; tentatively, D is TRBD2 (5 bases). Germline-derived CDR1 and CDR2 are DFQATT and SNEGSKA (reference sequence). V lost 0 bases to trimming and J lost 2 bases, with 17 bases between them. The CDR3 extends over 16 amino acids. The CDR3 region has the DNA TGCAGTGCTAGAGAAAAACGGTTGGGGAGCGCCTACGAGCAGTACTTC. This gives the protein CSAREKRLGSAYEQYF.

The chain joins TRBV25-1 to TRBJ2-2; a possible D gene is TRBD2 (5 bases). This CDR3 is built from 16 residues. Germline CDR1 reads MGHDK; CDR2 reads SYGVNS. Trimming left V 6 bases short and J 5 bases short, with 19 bases between. This CDR3 is CASRSRERERTGELFF. In DNA, the CDR3 is TGTGCCAGCAGAAGCCGGGAACGGGAAAGGACCGGGGAGCTGTTTTTT.

V is TRBV6-5 and J is TRBJ2-2; D ambiguous. Germline values: CDR1 MNHEY, CDR2 SVGAGI. The CDR3 is 13 residues long. The ends were cut back, 5 bases at V and 1 base at J, with 5 bases in the middle. CDR3 protein: CASSPMNTGELFF. The DNA for the CDR3 is TGTGCCAGCAGTCCGATGAACACCGGGGAGCTGTTTTTT.